This TCR beta chain was profiled in a study of response to subunit inactivated influenza vaccine. Germline V gene lookup returns CDR1 MNHEY and CDR2 SMNVEV (reference sequence). The CDR3 is made up of 15 amino acids. V gave up 4 bases and J gave up 5 bases; unmatched junction bases: 6. TCRdb processed the RT-PCR reads anew with MiXCR; each CDR3 protein has one entry. The data hold hundreds of thousands of distinct CDR3 sequences, with approximately 10% observed a single time. The sample also formed part of further work on T cells expressing NK-cell markers. As that report states: UMI-tagged 5'RACE template switching yielded the TCR beta cDNA.

The receptor's source is a man aged 45 to 65 who received an inactivated influenza vaccine. The chain couples TRBV27 to TRBJ2-2; 8 bases line up with TRBD1. The source material was PBMCs from blood, sampled on the day of vaccination. CDR3 sequence reads: CASSSAGGLTGELFF. In DNA form, the CDR3 reads TGTGCCAGCAGTTCGGCAGGGGGCCTAACCGGGGAGCTGTTTTTT.